This is a list of T cell receptor beta chains from one sample in a study of cytomegalovirus exposure and HLA in healthy donors. Assay: immunoSEQ multiplex PCR; the TCRdb copy retains only in-frame clones and omits some. Found here are 95,000 to 120,000 clones, around 85% of them singletons; the top ten hold 3% to 3.5%. Sequenced input: PBMCs. The source of these receptors is a woman under 30 in good health and CMV-seronegative. Both conserved end residues are part of each CDR3. Fields, in order: CDR3 DNA, CDR3 protein, V gene, D gene, J gene. D genes are given only for firm matches.

TGTGCCAGCAGTTCGGGGGGTTCACCCCTCCACTTT	CASSSGGSPLHF	TRBV6-5	-	TRBJ1-6
TGTGCCTGGAGCTCCGGACAGGAGAATTCACCCCTCCACTTT	CAWSSGQENSPLHF	TRBV30	TRBD1	TRBJ1-6
TGCGCCAGCAGCTTGGGGGCCCTAAGCTCTGGAAACACCATATATTTT	CASSLGALSSGNTIYF	TRBV5-1	-	TRBJ1-3
TGTGCCAGCAGGGGGGACAGGACTGAAGCTTTCTTT	CASRGDRTEAFF	TRBV2	TRBD1	TRBJ1-1
TGTGCCTGGAGTGTCCGGGGACTAACTGAAGCTTTCTTT	CAWSVRGLTEAFF	TRBV30	-	TRBJ1-1
TGTGCCAGCAGTTCCCCGGGACAGATCATGAACACTGAAGCTTTCTTT	CASSSPGQIMNTEAFF	TRBV7-9	TRBD1	TRBJ1-1
TGTGCCAGCAGCTCCCCCGGGACATACTTCTACGAGCAGTACTTC	CASSSPGTYFYEQYF	TRBV28	-	TRBJ2-7
TGTGCCATCAGTGAGGCGGGACAGCCCAATCAGCCCCAGCATTTT	CAISEAGQPNQPQHF	TRBV10-3	TRBD1	TRBJ1-5
TGTGCCAGCAGTGAAGCGGGAGTATCGGAGACCCAGTACTTC	CASSEAGVSETQYF	TRBV2	-	TRBJ2-5
TGTGCCAGTAGTGTTCGTAAGGACAGGGGGGATCAGCCCCAGCATTTT	CASSVRKDRGDQPQHF	TRBV19	TRBD1	TRBJ1-5
TGTGCCAGCAGTGAAATAACTCTAAATGGCTACACCTTC	CASSEITLNGYTF	TRBV6-1	-	TRBJ1-2
TGCGCCAGCAAGCTTGGTATGCCGGACGAGCAGTACTTC	CASKLGMPDEQYF	TRBV5-1	-	TRBJ2-7
TGTGCCAGCAGCTTAACCGGGAATGGAGAGCAGTACTTC	CASSLTGNGEQYF	TRBV7-3	-	TRBJ2-7
TGTGCCAGCAGTCTGTCGCCCGGGACTAGCGGAGAGACCCAGTACTTC	CASSLSPGTSGETQYF	TRBV9	TRBD2	TRBJ2-5
TGTGCCAGCAGCTCGGACAGCACCTACGAGCAGTACTTC	CASSSDSTYEQYF	TRBV7-6	-	TRBJ2-7
TGTGCCAGCAGTTCCAGGGGAGTTCAGCCCCAGCATTTT	CASSSRGVQPQHF	TRBV27	-	TRBJ1-5
TGCGCCAGCAGCCAAGAATCTCGGGGGGGCAGAGAGACCCAGTACTTC	CASSQESRGGRETQYF	TRBV4-1	TRBD2	TRBJ2-5
TGCAGCGCAGACAGGGGAGGGGAGACCCAGTACTTC	CSADRGGETQYF	TRBV29-1	-	TRBJ2-5